The T cell receptor (beta chain) under discussion was sequenced for a study of T cell responses to AZD1222 COVID-19 vaccine (dated by TCRdb to about 2021). With regard to the full study: AZD1222 recipients given second doses at about 4 weeks or at about 12 weeks were pooled, since spike-specific TCR depth and breadth were not found to differ between the two schedules. A total of roughly 240 trial participants underwent TCR sequencing, of whom around 200 received two doses of AZD1222 and about 25 received two doses of the MenACWY control vaccine. Trial participants were enrolled by age into subgroups of 18-55, 56-69 and 70-plus years, and 148, 28 and 57 TCR-sequenced participants, respectively, were included in these subgroups. Overall study results and their limits: Spike-specific TCR breadth and depth rose significantly after two AZD1222 doses compared with day 0 and with MenACWY recipients. Because no day 14 peak-response samples were available, the repertoires could be characterized only after the peak T cell response. Reportedly, close to half of the unique spike-specific TCRs recognized epitopes lying outside the regions that are mutated in the B.1.351 and B.1.1.7 variants. Conclusions about previously exposed vaccinees are limited because only five to seven AZD1222 recipients were SARS-CoV-2 seropositive at baseline. Participants were mostly white British, with more females than males. The authors suggested clonal diversity may have been underestimated. The 56-69-year group was small, and its depth increase did not reach significance, likely because of low power. CD4 TCRs associated with the vaccine covered the entire spike protein, and the dominant responses were in regions 160-218 and 743-854.

V is cut by 0 bases and J by 4 bases, and the space between the germline ends is 6 bases. The CDR3 holds 14 amino acids from the cysteine to the phenylalanine. Only CDR3 DNA remains: 42 bases, in frame from the first base. The germline V gene supplies CDR1 SGHNT and CDR2 YENEEA. The CDR3 regions of human TCRbeta chains were analyzed by immunosequencing. Regarding the original processing steps: TCRs in the repertoires were compared against a reference library of SARS-CoV-2-specific TCRs that had been generated with the MIRA antigen-specificity platform. Breadth meant the fraction of unique TCRs that were SARS-CoV-2-associated, whereas depth meant the fraction of total T cells that were SARS-CoV-2-associated. Using the MIRA data, each spike-specific TCR was assigned both to the spike region to which the TCR was reactive and to a CD4 or CD8 class. Log10-transformed breadth and depth values were compared by one-way ANOVA with Sidak's multiple comparisons tests. Not all clones reach the TCRdb copy of this immuneACCESS table, which keeps in-frame sequences only. Checked studies attribute under half of the gap to unresolved V genes and leave the rest unexplained. The D gene and trimming were derived from the DNA, and the V and J assignments and clone size from that table. The sample contains about 88,000 clones, 70% to 90% of them found a single time. 3.5% to 4% of the sample is taken by the ten largest.

Taken with the paper, the label for time point translates to: baseline before first vaccination. Samples from vaccinated people were obtained from the UK trials COV001 and COV002, which included a single-blind randomized controlled phase 2/3 trial of AZD1222 (ChAdOx1 nCoV-19) in healthy adults. For TCRbeta chain sequencing, PBMC samples were collected from trial participants at day 0 and at day 28 after the second dose. A word on this clone: Its antigen is not yet known. No quality values exist for individual bases; no much larger clone is one base distant.

This sequence was found in an adult in good health. This sequence uses TRBV11-3 and TRBJ2-2; the D segment cannot be called with confidence. The material was peripheral blood, obtained on day 0 of AZD1222 vaccination. Here is the DNA: TGTGCCAGCAGCTTAGATCGAGGCACCGGGGAGCTGTTTTTT. Its translation reads: CASSLDRGTGELFF.